This T cell receptor beta chain was identified during a study of T cell responses to AZD1222 COVID-19 vaccine. Comments on this clone: What it binds is unknown.

The CDR3 spans 17 residues. CDR1 KGHDR and CDR2 SFDVKD come from the germline V gene. The V segment lost 2 bases and the J segment 5 bases; nucleotides outside the gene matches: 3. TCRdb's copy holds only in-frame clones and misses some; the assay was immunoSEQ multiplex PCR. Among 180,000 or so clones, 94% were seen once, and the ten largest hold 0.64%. Whole-study findings and limits: Unmutated regions of variants are reportedly targeted by nearly half of spike-specific TCRs. White British ancestry dominated among donors, who included more females, and clonal diversity was possibly underestimated. Researchers took repertoire samples only after the peak T cell response had come.

This material consisted of peripheral blood, taken on day 0 of AZD1222 vaccination. This receptor was obtained from an adult in good health. This sequence joins TRBV24-1 and TRBJ2-3; 16 bases align to TRBD2. The CDR3 loop is CATSDSGLAGGGDTQYF. CDR3 nucleotide sequence: TGTGCCACCAGTGATTCGGGACTAGCGGGAGGGGGAGATACGCAGTATTTT.